This T cell receptor (beta chain) stems from a study of blood T cell repertoires in COVID-19. This CDR3 spans 14 amino acids. The V gene lost 4 bases and the J gene lost 6 bases, with 13 bases spanning the gap. Germline V gene sequence: CDR1 LNHDA, CDR2 SQIVND (reference sequence). Method: immunoSEQ multiplex PCR; TCRdb's copy keeps in-frame clones and lacks some. The sample consists of approximately 100,000 clones, 85% to 95% of them appearing once. The rearrangement uses TRBV19 and TRBJ1-5; D is undetermined. The sample comprised peripheral blood. This receptor was obtained from a man aged 45-60 years with active COVID-19. The CDR3 region has the DNA TGTGCCAGTAGTAGGTCCAGCGCCGGTCAGCCCCAGCATTTT. This encodes CASSRSSAGQPQHF.